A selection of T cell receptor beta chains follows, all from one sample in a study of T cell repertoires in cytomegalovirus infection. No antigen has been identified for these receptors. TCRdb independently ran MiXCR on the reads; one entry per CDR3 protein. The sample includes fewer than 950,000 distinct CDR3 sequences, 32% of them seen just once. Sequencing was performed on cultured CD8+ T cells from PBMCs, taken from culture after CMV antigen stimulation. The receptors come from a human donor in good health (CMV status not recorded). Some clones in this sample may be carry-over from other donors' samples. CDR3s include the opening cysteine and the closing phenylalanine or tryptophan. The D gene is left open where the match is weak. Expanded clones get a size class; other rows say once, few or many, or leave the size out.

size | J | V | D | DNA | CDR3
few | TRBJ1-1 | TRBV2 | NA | TGTGCCAGCAGTGATGAGGGGGGAACTGAAGCTTTCTTT | CASSDEGGTEAFF
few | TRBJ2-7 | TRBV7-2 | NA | TGTGCCAGCAGCTTAGATGGGGAGCGGCCGTCCTACGAGCAGTACTTC | CASSLDGERPSYEQYF
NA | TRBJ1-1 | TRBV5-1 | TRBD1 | TGCGCCAGCAGCTGGGGGACAGACACTGAAGCTTTCTTT | CASSWGTDTEAFF
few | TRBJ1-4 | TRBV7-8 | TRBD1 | TGTGCCAGCAGCGCGGGGGGACAGGGCTCTGAAAAACTGTTTTTT | CASSAGGQGSEKLFF
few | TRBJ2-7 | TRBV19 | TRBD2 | TGTGCCAGTAGTATAGGAAGCGGGGGCCTTGCCTACGAGCAGTACTTC | CASSIGSGGLAYEQYF
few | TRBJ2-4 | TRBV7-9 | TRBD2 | TGTGCCAGCAGCCCGGGACTAGCGAGCAAAAACATTCAGTACTTC | CASSPGLASKNIQYF
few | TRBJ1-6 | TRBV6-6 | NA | TGTGCCAGCAGCCGATCCCCGGGACAAGGACCCTTTCCATCCTGGTATAATTCACCCCTCCACTTT | CASSRSPGQGPFPSWYNSPLHF
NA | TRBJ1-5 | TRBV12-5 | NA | TGTGCTAGTGGTTTGCAACTCAATCAGCCCCAGCATTTT | CASGLQLNQPQHF
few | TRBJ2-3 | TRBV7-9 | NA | TGTGCCAGCAGCCCGAAGCAACGAACCACACACACAGATACGCAGTATTTT | CASSPKQRTTHTDTQYF
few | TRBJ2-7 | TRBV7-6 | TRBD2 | TGTGCCAGCAGCTTGACTAGCCCCCACTACGAGCAGTACTTC | CASSLTSPHYEQYF
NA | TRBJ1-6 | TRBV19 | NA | TGTGCCAGTAAAAGGGGGGATAATTCACCCCTCCACTTT | CASKRGDNSPLHF
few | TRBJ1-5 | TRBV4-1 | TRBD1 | TGCGCCAGCAGCCACACAGGGGGCGGTCAGCCCCAGCATTTT | CASSHTGGGQPQHF
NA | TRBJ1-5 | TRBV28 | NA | TGTGCCAGCACCCCCCGGGCTTACAGCAATCAGCCCCAGCATTTT | CASTPRAYSNQPQHF
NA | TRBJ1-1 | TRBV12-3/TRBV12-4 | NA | TGTGCCAGCACCTGGGATAGGGCTTTCTTT | CASTWDRAFF
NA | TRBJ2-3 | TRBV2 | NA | TGTGCCGTACCTCTGGGGGTGAGGGAAGATACGCAGTATTTT | CAVPLGVREDTQYF
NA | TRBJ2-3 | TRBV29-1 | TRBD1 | TGCAGCGTTGATCAGGTCAGGGGGCTGTCAGATACGCAGTATTTT | CSVDQVRGLSDTQYF
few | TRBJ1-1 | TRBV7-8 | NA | TGTGCCAGCAGCTTAGGACCACGTGCCACTGAAGCTTTCTTT | CASSLGPRATEAFF
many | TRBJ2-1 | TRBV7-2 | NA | TGTGCCAGCAGCTCATGGATGGAGGAGCAGTTCTTC | CASSSWMEEQFF
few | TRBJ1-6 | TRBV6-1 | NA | TGTGCCAGCAGCCCAGGTTGGGGGATGAATTCACCCCTCCACTTT | CASSPGWGMNSPLHF
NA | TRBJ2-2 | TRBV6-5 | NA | TGTACCACCGATCAATGGGGGGCAGGCACCGGGGAGCTGTTTTTT | CTTDQWGAGTGELFF
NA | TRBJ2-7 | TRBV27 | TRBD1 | TGTGCCAGCAGTTTCAAGACAGGGGTGGACGAGCAGTACTTC | CASSFKTGVDEQYF
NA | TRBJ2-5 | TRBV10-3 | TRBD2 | TGTGCCATCAACCCTAGCGGGGGGGCCTCGGCACACGAGACCCAGTACTTC | CAINPSGGASAHETQYF
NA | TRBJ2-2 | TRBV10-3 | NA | TGTGCCATCAGTGAGCCCCGTAGCCCCGGGGAGCTGTTTTTT | CAISEPRSPGELFF
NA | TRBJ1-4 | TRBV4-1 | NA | TGCGCCAGCAGCCAATTCGCCCTAGGGGATGCTAATGAAAAACTGTTTTTT | CASSQFALGDANEKLFF
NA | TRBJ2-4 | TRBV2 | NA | TGTGCCAGCTTCTTAAGCGGCACAGGGCAAAACATTCAGTACTTC | CASFLSGTGQNIQYF
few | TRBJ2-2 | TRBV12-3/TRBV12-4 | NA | TGTGCCAGCACCTACGAGGAAGGGTACGGCACCGGGGAGCTGTTTTTT | CASTYEEGYGTGELFF
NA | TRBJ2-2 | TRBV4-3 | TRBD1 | TGCGCCAGCAGCCTCCGGGGACAGGGGGAGTGGACCGGGGAGCTGTTTTTT | CASSLRGQGEWTGELFF
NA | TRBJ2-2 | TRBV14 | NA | TGTGCCAGCAGCCAAGAACGGCTTTGGGACACTAACACCGGGGAGCTGTTTTTT | CASSQERLWDTNTGELFF
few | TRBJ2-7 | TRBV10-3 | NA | TGTGCCACCACCGGGTCCTCCTACGAGCAGTACTTC | CATTGSSYEQYF
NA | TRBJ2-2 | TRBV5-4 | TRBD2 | TGTGCCAGCAGCTTGGAGAGCGGGGGGCAGGGCGGGGAGCTGTTTTTT | CASSLESGGQGGELFF
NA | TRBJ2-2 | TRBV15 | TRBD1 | TGTGCCACCAGCAGAGATGGGACAGGGGGCGGGGAGCTGTTTTTT | CATSRDGTGGGELFF
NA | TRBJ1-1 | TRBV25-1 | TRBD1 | TGTGCCAGCAGTGCCCACAGGGGGAACACTGAAGCTTTCTTT | CASSAHRGNTEAFF
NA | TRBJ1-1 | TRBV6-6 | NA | TGTGCCAGCAGTTACGAGCGGGGGGCTCGGTCTGAAGCTTTCTTT | CASSYERGARSEAFF
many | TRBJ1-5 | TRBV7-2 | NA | TGTGCCAGCAGCTTATACCTCGGGGTTAATCAGCCCCAGCATTTT | CASSLYLGVNQPQHF
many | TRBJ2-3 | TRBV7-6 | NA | TGTGCCAGCAGCTTAGGGCGGACACGAATCACAGATACGCAGTATTTT | CASSLGRTRITDTQYF
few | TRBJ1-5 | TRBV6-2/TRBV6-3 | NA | TGTGCCAGCAGTTACTCCCAAGATTCAGGGCTGGGGGTTAATCAGCCCCAGCATTTT | CASSYSQDSGLGVNQPQHF
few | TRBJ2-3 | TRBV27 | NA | TGTGCCAGCAGTCTCGGACCTCGCACAGATACGCAGTATTTT | CASSLGPRTDTQYF
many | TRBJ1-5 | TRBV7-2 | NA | TGTGCCAGCAGCACCCGGGACTCGGTTTCCAATCAGCCCCAGCATTTT | CASSTRDSVSNQPQHF
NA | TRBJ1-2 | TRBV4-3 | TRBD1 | TGCGCCAGCTCACAGGGGAATAACTATGGCTACACCTTC | CASSQGNNYGYTF
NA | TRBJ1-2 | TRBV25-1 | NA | TGTGCCAGCAGTGCTTTAAGGGGGGGGGCGGAAAGCTACACCTTC | CASSALRGGAESYTF
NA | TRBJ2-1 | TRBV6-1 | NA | TGTGCCAGCAGTGAAGCCGGCGAAGGGGTTGACGAGCAGTTCTTC | CASSEAGEGVDEQFF
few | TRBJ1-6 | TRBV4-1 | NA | TGCGCCAGCAGCCAAGGACACCCGACTAATTCACCCCTCCACTTT | CASSQGHPTNSPLHF
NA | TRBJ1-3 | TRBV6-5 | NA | TGTGCCAGCAGTTACTCGAACAGCTTCATCTCTGGAAACACCATATATTTT | CASSYSNSFISGNTIYF
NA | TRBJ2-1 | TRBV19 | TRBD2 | TGTGCCAGTAGTTGGGGGGGGAACTACAATGAGCAGTTCTTC | CASSWGGNYNEQFF